Presented here are 11 T cell receptor beta chains from one specimen sequenced in a study of CD8+ T cells in alopecia areata. RNA extraction was followed by reverse transcription into cDNA, which acted as the sequencing template. Clones were sequenced by immunoSEQ multiplex PCR, and TCRdb holds only the in-frame ones, with some missing. This table has 150,000 or so clones, around 49% appearing once. The sample in question was CD8+ T cells sorted from blood, obtained at week 0. These receptors were taken from a human donor with alopecia areata.

This clone was observed a handful of times. This chain connects TRBV23-1 to TRBJ1-6, with D hard to call. TRBV23-1 is treated as an ORF (open reading frame) with a function not yet certain. V lost 6 bases, J lost 7 bases, and 4 bases lay in between. This CDR3 comprises 11 residues. The CDR3 DNA follows: TGCGCCAGCAGCCCCAATTCACCCCTCCACTTT. Its protein is CASSPNSPLHF.

V and J are TRBV7-9 and TRBJ2-5; D may be TRBD2 (6 bases). This CDR3 has 13 amino acids. Germline CDR1 reads SEHNR; CDR2 reads FQNEAQ (reference sequence). Trimming removed 2 bases at V and 10 bases at J, with 14 bases between. CDR3 sequence reads: CASSLSGPGGQYF. CDR3 coding DNA: TGTGCCAGCAGCTTATCAGGCCCCGGGGGCCAGTACTTC. The full variable domain, its missing parts supplied by reference TRBV7-9 and TRBJ2-5, is DTGVSQNPRHKITKRGQNVTFRCDPISEHNRLYWYRQTLGQGPEFLTYFQNEAQLEKSRLLSDRFSAERPKGSFSTLEIQRTEQGDSAMYLCASSLSGPGGQYFGPGTRLLVL.

The CDR3 loop is CASRGKGQGNTEAFF. In DNA, the CDR3 is TGTGCCAGCAGGGGGAAGGGACAGGGGAACACTGAAGCTTTCTTT. This sequence joins TRBV2 and TRBJ1-1; 9 bases are a match to TRBD1. Looked up from germline, CDR1 is SNHLY and CDR2 is FYNNEI. The ends lost 6 bases at V and 1 base at J; junction bases unmatched: 6. This CDR3 has 15 residues.

The genes are TRBV27 and TRBJ1-2; D gene uncertain. Germline-derived CDR1 and CDR2 are MNHEY and SMNVEV (reference sequence). The CDR3 consists of 16 residues. V lost 4 bases and J 2 bases, leaving 17 bases between the germline ends. The CDR3: CASSSGPNYGNYGYTF. CDR3 bases: TGTGCCAGCAGTTCCGGGCCCAACTACGGGAACTATGGCTACACCTTC.

The chain uses TRBV6-5 and TRBJ2-3; no clear D gene. The CDR3 extends over 14 amino acids. Trimming cost V 5 bases and J 5 bases, with 14 bases left between them. Germline loops: CDR1 MNHEY, CDR2 SVGAGI. This CDR3 reads CASSPFTRIDTQYF. DNA of the CDR3: TGTGCCAGCAGTCCCTTCACGAGGATAGATACGCAGTATTTT.

This chain's CDR3 is CASSQSSPMGSAETQYF. The CDR3, as DNA: TGCGCCAGCAGTCAATCCAGCCCCATGGGTAGCGCAGAGACCCAGTACTTC. The genes are TRBV23-1 and TRBJ2-5, with D possibly TRBD2 on 5 matching bases. TRBV23-1 is an open reading frame, and its role is uncertain. The CDR3 length is 17 residues. The V end lost 0 bases, the J end lost 4 bases, and 18 bases lay between the germline ends.

The chain recombines TRBV30 with TRBJ2-7, with D possibly being TRBD1 (6 bases). Trimming cost V 1 base and J 4 bases, with 8 bases left between them. CDR1 is GTSNPN, CDR2 SVGIG, per germline (reference sequence). CDR3 length equals 12 residues. The CDR3 coding sequence is TGTGCCTGGAGTGCAGGACAGTACGAGCAGTACTTC. Its translation: CAWSAGQYEQYF.

This chain links TRBV5-1 with TRBJ2-1, with D uncertain. This CDR3 is 12 amino acids long. V was trimmed by 4 bases and J by 5 bases, leaving 7 bases between them. The germline V gene has CDR1 SGHRS and CDR2 YFSETQ. The CDR3 DNA reads as TGCGCCAGCAGCCCTGCCGACAATGAGCAGTTCTTC. Amino acid sequence: CASSPADNEQFF.

CDR3 sequence reads: CSARGGLDEKLFF. In DNA, the CDR3 is TGCAGCGCACGGGGGGGTTTGGATGAAAAACTGTTTTTT. The V gene is TRBV29-1, the J gene TRBJ1-4; D possibly corresponds to TRBD1 (5 bases). V lost 7 bases to trimming and J lost 6 bases, with 15 bases between them. Germline V gene data show CDR1 as SQVTM and CDR2 as ANQGSEA. The CDR3 has 13 residues.

The V call is TRBV27, the J call TRBJ1-2; no definite D call. Germline V lookup: CDR1 MNHEY, CDR2 SMNVEV (reference sequence). This CDR3 contains 12 residues. V dropped 8 bases and J dropped 2 bases, with 9 bases sitting between them. CDR3: CASRDPNYGYTF. The DNA of the CDR3 is TGTGCCAGCCGGGATCCCAACTATGGCTACACCTTC.

V is TRBV13 and J is TRBJ2-5; D is perhaps TRBD2 (5 bases). Trimming pared 5 bases from V and 1 base from J, leaving 8 bases between. This CDR3 comprises 13 residues. CDR1 is PRHDT and CDR2 is FYEKMQ in the germline V gene (reference sequence). CDR3: CASSPSSQETQYF. Here the CDR3 DNA reads TGTGCCAGCAGCCCTAGCTCCCAAGAGACCCAGTACTTC.